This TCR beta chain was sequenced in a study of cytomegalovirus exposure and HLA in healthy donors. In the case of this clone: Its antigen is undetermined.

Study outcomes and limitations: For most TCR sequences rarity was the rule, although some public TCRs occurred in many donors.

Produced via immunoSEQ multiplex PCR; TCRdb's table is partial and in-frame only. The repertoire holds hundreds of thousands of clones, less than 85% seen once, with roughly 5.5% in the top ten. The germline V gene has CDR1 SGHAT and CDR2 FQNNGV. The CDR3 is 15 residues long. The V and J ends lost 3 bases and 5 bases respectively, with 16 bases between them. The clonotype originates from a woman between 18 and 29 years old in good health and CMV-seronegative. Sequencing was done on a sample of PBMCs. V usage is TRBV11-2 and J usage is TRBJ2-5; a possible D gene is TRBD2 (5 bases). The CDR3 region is CASSFEGRGFETQYF. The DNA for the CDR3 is TGTGCCAGCAGCTTTGAAGGGCGCGGGTTCGAGACCCAGTACTTC.